What follows is one TCR beta chain and its context. In the same sample, other DNA sequences code for this CDR3. The data were obtained in a study of blood T cell repertoires in COVID-19. Overall study context: Collection of acute and convalescent COVID-19 samples took place in the United States, Italy and Spain.

The assay was immunoSEQ multiplex PCR, and TCRdb's table has in-frame clones only and misses some. The sample shows approximately 480,000 clones, 80% to 90% of them seen only once. Seattle enrolled patients during active infection and tracked them longitudinally. The CDR3 has 13 amino acids. Trimming took 0 bases from V and 5 from J, leaving 8 bases between them. The V gene's germline CDR1 is SGHRS and CDR2 YFSETQ. The sequenced sample consisted of peripheral blood. The receptor was derived from a man between 18 and 35 years old with COVID-19, enrolled during active disease. V and J are TRBV5-1 and TRBJ1-2; weak D call: TRBD1 (6 bases). The CDR3 DNA is TGCGCCAGCAGCTTGGATAGGGGGTATGGCTACACCTTC. This translates into CASSLDRGYGYTF.